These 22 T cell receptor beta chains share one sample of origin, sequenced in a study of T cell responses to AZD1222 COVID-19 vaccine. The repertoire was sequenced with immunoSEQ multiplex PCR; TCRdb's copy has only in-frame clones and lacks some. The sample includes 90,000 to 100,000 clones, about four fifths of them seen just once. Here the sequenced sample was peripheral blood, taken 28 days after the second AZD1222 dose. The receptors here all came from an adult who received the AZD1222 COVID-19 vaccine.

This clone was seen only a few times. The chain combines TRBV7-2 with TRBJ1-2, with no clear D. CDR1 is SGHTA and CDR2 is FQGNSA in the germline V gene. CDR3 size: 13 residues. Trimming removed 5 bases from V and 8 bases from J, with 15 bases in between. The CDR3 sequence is CASSRFQRAGYTF. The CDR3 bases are TGTGCCAGCAGCCGGTTTCAACGGGCGGGCTACACCTTC. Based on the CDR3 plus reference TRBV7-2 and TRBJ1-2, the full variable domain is GAGVSQSPSNKVTEKGKDVELRCDPISGHTALYWYRQSLGQGLEFLIYFQGNSAPDKSGLPSDRFSAERTGGSVSTLTIQRTQQEDSAVYLCASSRFQRAGYTFGSGTRLTVV.

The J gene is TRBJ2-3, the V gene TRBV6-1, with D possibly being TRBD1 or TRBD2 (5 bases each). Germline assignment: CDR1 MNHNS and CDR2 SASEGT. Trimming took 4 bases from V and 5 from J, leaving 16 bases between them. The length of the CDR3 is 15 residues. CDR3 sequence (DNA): TGTGCCAGCAGTGTAGCCGGGGCTCTAGGAGATACGCAGTATTTT. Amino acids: CASSVAGALGDTQYF.

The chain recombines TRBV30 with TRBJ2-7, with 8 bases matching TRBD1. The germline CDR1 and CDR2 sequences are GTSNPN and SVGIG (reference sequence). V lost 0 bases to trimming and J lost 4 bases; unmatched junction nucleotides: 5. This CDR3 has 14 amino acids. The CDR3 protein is CAWSVIGTGYEQYF. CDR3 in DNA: TGTGCCTGGAGTGTTATAGGGACAGGTTACGAGCAGTACTTC.

The CDR3 bases are TGTGCCAGCAGCTTTTTGTGGGCTTCGGATACGCAGTATTTT. It translates to CASSFLWASDTQYF. The chain is built from TRBV5-5 and TRBJ2-3, with D hard to call. Trimming pared 2 bases from V and 6 bases from J, leaving 13 bases between. CDR1 is SGHKS, CDR2 YYEKEE, per germline (reference sequence). The CDR3 is 14 residues long.

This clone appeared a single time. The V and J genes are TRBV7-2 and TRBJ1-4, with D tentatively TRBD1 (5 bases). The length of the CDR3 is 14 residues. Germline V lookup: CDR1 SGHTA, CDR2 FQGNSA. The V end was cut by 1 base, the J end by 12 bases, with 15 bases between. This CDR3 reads CASSLGGGGAELFF. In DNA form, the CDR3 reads TGTGCCAGCAGCTTAGGGGGCGGGGGTGCCGAACTGTTTTTT. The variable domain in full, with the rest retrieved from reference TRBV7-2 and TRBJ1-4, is GAGVSQSPSNKVTEKGKDVELRCDPISGHTALYWYRQSLGQGLEFLIYFQGNSAPDKSGLPSDRFSAERTGGSVSTLTIQRTQQEDSAVYLCASSLGGGGAELFFGSGTQLSVL.

CDR3 in amino acids: CASSWRQNYGYTF. The CDR3 nucleotides are TGTGCCAGCAGTTGGCGACAGAACTATGGCTACACCTTC. The V gene is TRBV6-5, the J gene TRBJ1-2; maybe TRBD1 (5 bases). CDR3 size: 13 residues. Germline lookup yields CDR1 MNHEY and CDR2 SVGAGI. V lost 4 bases, J lost 2 bases, and 8 bases lay in between.

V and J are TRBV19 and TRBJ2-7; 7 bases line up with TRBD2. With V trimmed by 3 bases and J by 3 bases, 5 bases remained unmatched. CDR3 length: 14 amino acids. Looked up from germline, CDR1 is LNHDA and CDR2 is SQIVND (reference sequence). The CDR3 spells CASSILGEGYEQYF. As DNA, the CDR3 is TGTGCCAGTAGTATTTTAGGGGAGGGCTACGAGCAGTACTTC. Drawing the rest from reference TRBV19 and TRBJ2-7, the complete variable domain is DGGITQSPKYLFRKEGQNVTLSCEQNLNHDAMYWYRQDPGQGLRLIYYSQIVNDFQKGDIAEGYSVSREKKESFPLTVTSAQKNPTAFYLCASSILGEGYEQYFGPGTRLTVT.

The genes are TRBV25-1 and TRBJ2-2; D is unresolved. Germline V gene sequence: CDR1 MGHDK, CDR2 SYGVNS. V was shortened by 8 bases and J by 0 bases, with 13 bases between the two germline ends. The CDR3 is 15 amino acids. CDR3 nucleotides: TGTGCCAGCGCTAAAGGGCTGACGAACACCGGGGAGCTGTTTTTT. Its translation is CASAKGLTNTGELFF.

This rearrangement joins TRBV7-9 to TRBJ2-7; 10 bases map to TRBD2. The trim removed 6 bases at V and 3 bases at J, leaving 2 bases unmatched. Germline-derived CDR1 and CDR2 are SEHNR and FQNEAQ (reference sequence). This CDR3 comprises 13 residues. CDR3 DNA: TGTGCCAGCAGTTCTAGCGGGGGCTACGAGCAGTACTTC. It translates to CASSSSGGYEQYF.

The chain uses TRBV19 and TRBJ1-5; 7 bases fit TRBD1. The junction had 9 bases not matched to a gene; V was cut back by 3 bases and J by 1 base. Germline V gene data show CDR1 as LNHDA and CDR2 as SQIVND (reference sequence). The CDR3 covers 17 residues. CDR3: CASSIRGIRESNQPQHF. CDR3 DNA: TGTGCCAGTAGTATCAGGGGGATCCGCGAAAGCAATCAGCCCCAGCATTTT.

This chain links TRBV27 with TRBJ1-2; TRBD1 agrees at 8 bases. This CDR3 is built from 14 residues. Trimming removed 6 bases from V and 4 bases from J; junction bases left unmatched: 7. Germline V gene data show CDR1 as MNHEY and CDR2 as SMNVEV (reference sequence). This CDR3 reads CASRPPGTGYGYTF. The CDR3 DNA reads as TGTGCCAGCAGACCCCCCGGGACAGGCTATGGCTACACCTTC.

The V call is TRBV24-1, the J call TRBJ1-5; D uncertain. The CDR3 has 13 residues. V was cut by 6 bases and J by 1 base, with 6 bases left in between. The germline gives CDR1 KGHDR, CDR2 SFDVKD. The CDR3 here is CATSLKSNQPQHF. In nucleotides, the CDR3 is TGTGCCACCAGTTTAAAAAGCAATCAGCCCCAGCATTTT.

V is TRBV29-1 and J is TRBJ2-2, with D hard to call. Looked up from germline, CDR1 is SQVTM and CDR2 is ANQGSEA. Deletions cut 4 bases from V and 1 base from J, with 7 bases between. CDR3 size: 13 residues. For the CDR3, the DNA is TGCAGCGTTGTTGTGAGGAACACCGGGGAGCTGTTTTTT. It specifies CSVVVRNTGELFF.

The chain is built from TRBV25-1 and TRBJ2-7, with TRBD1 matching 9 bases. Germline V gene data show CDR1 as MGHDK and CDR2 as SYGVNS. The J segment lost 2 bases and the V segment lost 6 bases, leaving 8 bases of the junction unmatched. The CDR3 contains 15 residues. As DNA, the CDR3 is TGTGCCAGCAGCCCGGTGGGACAGGGCCCCTACGAGCAGTACTTC. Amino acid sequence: CASSPVGQGPYEQYF.

The CDR3 spells CASSLGAFGIDTEAFF. The CDR3 DNA reads as TGTGCCAGCAGTTTAGGGGCCTTCGGAATCGACACTGAAGCTTTCTTT. The genes are TRBV27 and TRBJ1-1, with D perhaps matching TRBD1 (5 bases). The V end lost 2 bases, the J end lost 3 bases, and 16 bases lay between the germline ends. The CDR3 spans 16 residues. Germline CDR1 and CDR2: MNHEY and SMNVEV (reference sequence).

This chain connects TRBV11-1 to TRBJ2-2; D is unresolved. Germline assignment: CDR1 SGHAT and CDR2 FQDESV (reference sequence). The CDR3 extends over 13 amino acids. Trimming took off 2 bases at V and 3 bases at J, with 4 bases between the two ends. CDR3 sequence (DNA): TGTGCCAGCAGCTTAAAGTACACCGGGGAGCTGTTTTTT. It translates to CASSLKYTGELFF.

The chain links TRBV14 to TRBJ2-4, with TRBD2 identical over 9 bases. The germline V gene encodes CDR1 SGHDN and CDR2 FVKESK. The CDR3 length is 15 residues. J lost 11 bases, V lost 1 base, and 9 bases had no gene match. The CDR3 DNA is TGTGCCAGCAGCCAAGGTGCGGGAGGGCCGCAGGTTCAGTACTTC. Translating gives CASSQGAGGPQVQYF.

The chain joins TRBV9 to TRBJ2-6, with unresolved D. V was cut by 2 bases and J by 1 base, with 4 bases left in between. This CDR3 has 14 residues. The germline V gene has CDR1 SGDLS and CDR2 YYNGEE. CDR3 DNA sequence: TGTGCCAGCAGCGTCCCGTCTGGGGCCAACGTCCTGACTTTC. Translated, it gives CASSVPSGANVLTF.

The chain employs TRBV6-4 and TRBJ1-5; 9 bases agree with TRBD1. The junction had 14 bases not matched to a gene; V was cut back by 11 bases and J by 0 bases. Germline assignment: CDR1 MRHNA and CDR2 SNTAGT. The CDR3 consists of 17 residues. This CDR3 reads CAGWGDRAKNSNQPQHF. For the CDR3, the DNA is TGTGCCGGGTGGGGGGACAGGGCTAAAAATAGCAATCAGCCCCAGCATTTT.

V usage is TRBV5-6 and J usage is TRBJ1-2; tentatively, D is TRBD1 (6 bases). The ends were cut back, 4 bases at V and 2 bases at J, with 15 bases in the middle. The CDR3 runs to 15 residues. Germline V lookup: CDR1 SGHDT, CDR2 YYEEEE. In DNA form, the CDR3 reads TGTGCCAGCAGCCTAGGACAGTCAACAAACTATGGCTACACCTTC. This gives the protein CASSLGQSTNYGYTF.

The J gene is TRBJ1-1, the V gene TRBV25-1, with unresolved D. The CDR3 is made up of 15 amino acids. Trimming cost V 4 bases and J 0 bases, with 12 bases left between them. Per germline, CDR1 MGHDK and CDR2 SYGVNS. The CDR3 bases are TGTGCCAGCAGTGGGGCTGGAGCTATGAACACTGAAGCTTTCTTT. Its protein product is CASSGAGAMNTEAFF.

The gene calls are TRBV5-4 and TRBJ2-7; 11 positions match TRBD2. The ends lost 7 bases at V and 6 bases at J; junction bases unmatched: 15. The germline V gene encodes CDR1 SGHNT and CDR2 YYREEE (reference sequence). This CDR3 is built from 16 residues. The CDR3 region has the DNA TGTGCCAGCGGACTACCTGCCGGGACTAGCGGTCTCGAGCAGTACTTC. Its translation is CASGLPAGTSGLEQYF.